There are many counts of the clone carrying this TCR beta chain. The antigen is undetermined. Germline V gene data show CDR1 as SGHTA and CDR2 as FQGNSA. The V gene lost 1 base and the J gene lost 3 bases, with 9 bases spanning the gap. The CDR3 is 15 amino acids. TCRdb reprocessed the reads with MiXCR, giving one entry per CDR3 protein. The sample includes about 500,000 distinct CDR3 sequences, 33% of them seen just once. This specimen comes from a study of T cell repertoires in cytomegalovirus infection. Study at large: CMV infection and matching HLA type were both indicated by public TCR beta signatures. Whole-study results and caveats: What dominated the ex vivo response were HLA-C-restricted CMV-specific TCR beta clonotypes. Cumulative public TCR beta family frequency identified CMV carriers with the relevant HLA.

The sample in question was cultured PBMCs, obtained from culture after CMV antigen stimulation. The sequence was collected from a human donor in good health (CMV status not recorded). Some clones in this sample may be carry-over from other donors' samples. The chain uses TRBV7-2 and TRBJ1-4; TRBD1 is a possible D gene (6 bases). The CDR3 here is CASSLETGANEKLFF. The CDR3 DNA is TGTGCCAGCAGCTTAGAGACAGGAGCTAATGAAAAACTGTTTTTT.